This T cell receptor (beta chain) is from a study of vaccination effects on CD4 cells after COVID-19. General study results and limits: Early post-infection timepoints were absent, and convalescent patients were few.

The ViraFEST assay expanded antigen-specific CD4+ T cells with viral peptide pools before sequencing. After around ten days in culture, the CD4+ T cells were isolated. Testing of the vaccine recipients showed negative nucleocapsid antibodies and no prior SARS-CoV-2 infection. Cultures used 2.1 million or so PBMC per well, around 9 IU/ml IL-2 and approximately 10 ug/ml peptides. Cells had half their medium changed to IL-2 medium on days 3 and 7. The repertoire was sequenced with immunoSEQ multiplex PCR; TCRdb's copy has only in-frame clones and lacks some. The sample has 25,000 to 30,000 clones; 75% to 85% are singletons. A remark on this clone: Antigen unknown.

The TCR was taken from a human donor who received a COVID-19 vaccine. This sample comprised CD4+ T cells from PBMCs cultured with SARS-CoV-2 spike peptides, obtained before COVID-19 vaccination.

CDR3 region: CASSFQQNTEAFF. CDR3 nucleotides: TGTGCCAGCAGTTTTCAACAGAACACTGAAGCTTTCTTT. The J gene is TRBJ1-1, the V gene TRBV12-3 or TRBV12-4; unclear D gene. The CDR3 has 13 residues. V was trimmed by 3 bases and J by 1 base, leaving 6 bases between them.